What follows describes a single T cell receptor (beta chain). Antigen unknown. The data were obtained in a study of Ad26.COV2.S vaccination and SARS-CoV-2 variants. The study, taken as a whole, reports: People given the vaccine had a wider spike-specific TCR breadth than placebo recipients did.

Germline-derived CDR1 and CDR2 are LNHDA and SQIVND (reference sequence). The CDR3 contains 16 residues. Trimming left V 7 bases short and J 4 bases short, with 19 bases between. Treatment specified: about 20 received Ad26.COV2.S at low or high dose, single or two shots; roughly 5 received placebo; per-sample allocation not given. Day 63 after the first vaccine or placebo injection was the time point for sampling. The data were produced by immunoSEQ multiplex PCR, yet TCRdb's version contains in-frame clones alone and is incomplete. Of roughly 250,000 clones listed, 87% are singletons. The TCR originated in a person between 18 and 60 years old who received the Ad26.COV2.S COVID-19 vaccine or a placebo. The source material was peripheral blood, sampled in a trial of Ad26.COV2.S vaccine versus placebo. V gene TRBV19 combines with J gene TRBJ2-2, with a tentative D call TRBD1 (5 bases). This CDR3 is CASTLDTIPGTGELFF. The CDR3 nucleotides are TGTGCCAGTACCCTGGACACTATCCCCGGCACCGGGGAGCTGTTTTTT.